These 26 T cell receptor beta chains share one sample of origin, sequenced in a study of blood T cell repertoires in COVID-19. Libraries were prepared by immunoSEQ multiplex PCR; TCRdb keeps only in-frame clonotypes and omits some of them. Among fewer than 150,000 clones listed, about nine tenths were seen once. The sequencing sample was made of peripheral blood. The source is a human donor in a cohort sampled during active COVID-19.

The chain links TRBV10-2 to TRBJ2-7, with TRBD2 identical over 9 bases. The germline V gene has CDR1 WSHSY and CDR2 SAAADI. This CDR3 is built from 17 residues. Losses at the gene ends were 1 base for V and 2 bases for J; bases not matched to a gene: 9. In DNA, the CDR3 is TGCGCCAGCAGTGAGTTTGAGCGAGCGGGAGGCCCCTACGAGCAGTACTTC. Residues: CASSEFERAGGPYEQYF.

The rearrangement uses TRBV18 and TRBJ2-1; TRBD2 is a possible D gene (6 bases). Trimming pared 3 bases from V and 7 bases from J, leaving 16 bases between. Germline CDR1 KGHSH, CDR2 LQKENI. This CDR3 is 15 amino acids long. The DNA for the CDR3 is TGTGCCAGCTCACCCGCGGGCGGGGCGGGGAATGAGCAGTTCTTC. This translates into CASSPAGGAGNEQFF.

CDR3 nucleotides: TGCGCCAGCAGTCCTAGAGGGTGGTCTAGACAGGGTCAAACGGGCGGAAACACCATATATTTT. It is translated as CASSPRGWSRQGQTGGNTIYF. The V and J genes are TRBV10-1 and TRBJ1-3, with 7 bases lining up with TRBD1. J gave up 4 bases and V 5 bases, and 26 bases lay outside the gene matches. The germline CDR1 and CDR2 sequences are WNHNN and SYGVQD (reference sequence). This CDR3 contains 21 residues.

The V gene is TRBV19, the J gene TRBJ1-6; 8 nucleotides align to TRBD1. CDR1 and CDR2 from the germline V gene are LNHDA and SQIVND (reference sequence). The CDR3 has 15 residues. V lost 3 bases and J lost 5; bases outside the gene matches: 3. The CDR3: CASSIQGAHNSPLHF. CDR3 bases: TGTGCCAGTAGTATCCAGGGGGCCCATAATTCACCCCTCCACTTT.

The CDR3 sequence is CATSDRETQPQHF. CDR3 in DNA: TGTGCCACCAGTGACCGCGAGACACAGCCCCAGCATTTT. The V gene is TRBV24-1, the J gene TRBJ1-5; no clear D. V lost 4 bases and J lost 7, with 10 bases in between. Germline V lookup: CDR1 KGHDR, CDR2 SFDVKD. The length of the CDR3 is 13 residues.

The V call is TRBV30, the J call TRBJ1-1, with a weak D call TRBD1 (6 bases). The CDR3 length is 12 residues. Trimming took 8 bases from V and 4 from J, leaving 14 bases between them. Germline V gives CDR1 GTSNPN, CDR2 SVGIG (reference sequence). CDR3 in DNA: TGTGCCCAGGGGTCAGAGGGCACTGAAGCTTTCTTT. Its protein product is CAQGSEGTEAFF.

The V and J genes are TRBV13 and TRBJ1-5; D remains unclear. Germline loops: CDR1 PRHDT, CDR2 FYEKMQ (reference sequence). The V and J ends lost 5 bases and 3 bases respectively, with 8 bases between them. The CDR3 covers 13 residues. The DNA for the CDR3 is TGTGCCAGCAGCCGAGGGCTCAATCAGCCCCAGCATTTT. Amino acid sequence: CASSRGLNQPQHF.

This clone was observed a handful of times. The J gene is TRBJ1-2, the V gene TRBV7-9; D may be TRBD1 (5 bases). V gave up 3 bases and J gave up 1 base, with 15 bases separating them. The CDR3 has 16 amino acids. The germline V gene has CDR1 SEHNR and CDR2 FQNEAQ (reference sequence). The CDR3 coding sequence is TGTGCCAGCAGCTTTCCTAAGGGCGGGGGTAACTATGGCTACACCTTC. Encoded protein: CASSFPKGGGNYGYTF.

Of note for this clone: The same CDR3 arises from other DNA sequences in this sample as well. The CDR3, as DNA: TGTGCCAGTAGAACGAGCGGAGGCACCTACGAGCAGTACTTC. Protein sequence: CASRTSGGTYEQYF. The genes are TRBV19 and TRBJ2-7; possibly TRBD2 for D (5 bases). From germline, CDR1 is LNHDA and CDR2 SQIVND (reference sequence). V was trimmed by 6 bases and J by 2 bases, leaving 14 bases between them. The CDR3 extends over 14 amino acids.

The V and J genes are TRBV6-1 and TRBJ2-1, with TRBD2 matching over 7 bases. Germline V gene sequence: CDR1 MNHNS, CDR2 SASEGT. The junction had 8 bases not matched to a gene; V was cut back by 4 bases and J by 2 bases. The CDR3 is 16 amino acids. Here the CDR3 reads CASSGQLARTYNEQFF. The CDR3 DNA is TGTGCCAGCAGTGGCCAACTAGCGAGAACCTACAATGAGCAGTTCTTC.

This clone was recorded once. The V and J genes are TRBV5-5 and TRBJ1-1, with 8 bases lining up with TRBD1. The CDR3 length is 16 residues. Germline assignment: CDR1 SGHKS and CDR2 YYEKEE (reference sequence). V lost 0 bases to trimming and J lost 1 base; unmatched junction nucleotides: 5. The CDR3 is CASSLGDRGKNTEAFF. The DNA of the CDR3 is TGTGCCAGCAGCTTGGGAGACAGGGGAAAGAACACTGAAGCTTTCTTT. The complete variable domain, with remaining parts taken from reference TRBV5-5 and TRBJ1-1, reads DAGVTQSPTHLIKTRGQQVTLRCSPISGHKSVSWYQQVLGQGPQFIFQYYEKEERGRGNFPDRFSARQFPNYSSELNVNALLLGDSALYLCASSLGDRGKNTEAFFGQGTRLTVV.

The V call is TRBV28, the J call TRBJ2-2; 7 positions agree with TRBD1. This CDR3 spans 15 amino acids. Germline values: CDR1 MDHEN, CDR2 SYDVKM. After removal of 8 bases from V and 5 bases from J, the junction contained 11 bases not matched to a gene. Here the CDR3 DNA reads TGTGCCAGCTCACTCCCGAGGGGGCAAACCGGGGAGCTGTTTTTT. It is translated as CASSLPRGQTGELFF.

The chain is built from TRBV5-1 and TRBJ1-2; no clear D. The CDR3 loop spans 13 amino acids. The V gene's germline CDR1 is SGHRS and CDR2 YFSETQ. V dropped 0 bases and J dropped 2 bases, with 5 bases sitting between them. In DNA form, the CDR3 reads TGCGCCAGCAGCTTGGACAGCAACTATGGCTACACCTTC. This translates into CASSLDSNYGYTF.

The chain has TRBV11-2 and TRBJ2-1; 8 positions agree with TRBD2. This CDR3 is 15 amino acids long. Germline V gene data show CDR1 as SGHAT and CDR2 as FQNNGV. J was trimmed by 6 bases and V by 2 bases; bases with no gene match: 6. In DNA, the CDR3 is TGTGCCAGCAGCTTAAACGGGGGGGCGGGCAATGAGCAGTTCTTC. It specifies CASSLNGGAGNEQFF.

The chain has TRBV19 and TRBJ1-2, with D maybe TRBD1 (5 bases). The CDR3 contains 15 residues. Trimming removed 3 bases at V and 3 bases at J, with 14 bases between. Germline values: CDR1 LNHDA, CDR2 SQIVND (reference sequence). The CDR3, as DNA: TGTGCCAGTAGTATTACTCCAGGGAAGGACTATGGCTACACCTTC. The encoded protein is CASSITPGKDYGYTF.

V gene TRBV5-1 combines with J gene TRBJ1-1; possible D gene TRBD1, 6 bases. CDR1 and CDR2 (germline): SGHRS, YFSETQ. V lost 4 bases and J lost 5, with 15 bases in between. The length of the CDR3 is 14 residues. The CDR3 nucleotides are TGCGCCAGCAGCCCGCAGACAGGTGGGACTGAAGCTTTCTTT. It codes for CASSPQTGGTEAFF.

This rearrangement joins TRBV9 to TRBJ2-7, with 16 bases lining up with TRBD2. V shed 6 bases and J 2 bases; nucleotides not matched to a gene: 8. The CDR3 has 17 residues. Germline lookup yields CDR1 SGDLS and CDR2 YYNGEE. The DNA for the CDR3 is TGTGCCAGCAACCCAGGGGGACTAGCGGGAGGGCCCTACGAGCAGTACTTC. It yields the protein CASNPGGLAGGPYEQYF.

CDR3 bases: TGTGCCAGCAGAACTAGCGAGAAAATCTACGAGCAGTACTTC. This gives the protein CASRTSEKIYEQYF. The chain employs TRBV5-6 and TRBJ2-7; 7 bases align to TRBD2. CDR3 length: 14 amino acids. The germline CDR1 and CDR2 sequences are SGHDT and YYEEEE. Trimming took 5 bases from V and 3 from J; bases not matched to a gene: 8.

The CDR3, as DNA: TGCGCCAGCAGCTTGGGGGGACTTAGCACAGATACGCAGTATTTT. Its translation: CASSLGGLSTDTQYF. The chain recombines TRBV5-1 with TRBJ2-3; D possibly corresponds to TRBD2 (6 bases). V was clipped by 0 bases and J by 0 bases, with 8 bases between them. This CDR3 is 15 amino acids long. Per germline, CDR1 SGHRS and CDR2 YFSETQ.

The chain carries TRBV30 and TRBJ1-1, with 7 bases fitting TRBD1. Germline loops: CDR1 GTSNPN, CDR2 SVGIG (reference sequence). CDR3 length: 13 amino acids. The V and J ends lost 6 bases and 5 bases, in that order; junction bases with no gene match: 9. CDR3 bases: TGTGCCTGCACGACAGGGTATAAGACTGAAGCTTTCTTT. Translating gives CACTTGYKTEAFF.

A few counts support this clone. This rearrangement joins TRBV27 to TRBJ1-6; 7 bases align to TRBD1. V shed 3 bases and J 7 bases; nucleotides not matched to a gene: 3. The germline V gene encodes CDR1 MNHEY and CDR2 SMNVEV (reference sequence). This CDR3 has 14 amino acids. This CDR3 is CASSLGTVNSPLHF. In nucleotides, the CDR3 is TGTGCCAGCAGTTTGGGGACAGTCAATTCACCCCTCCACTTT.

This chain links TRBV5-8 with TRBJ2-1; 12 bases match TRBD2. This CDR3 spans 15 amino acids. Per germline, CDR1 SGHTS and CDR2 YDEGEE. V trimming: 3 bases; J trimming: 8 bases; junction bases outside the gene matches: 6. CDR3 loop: CASSSSGRALDEQFF. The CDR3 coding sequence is TGTGCCAGCAGCTCTAGCGGGAGGGCCTTGGATGAGCAGTTCTTC.

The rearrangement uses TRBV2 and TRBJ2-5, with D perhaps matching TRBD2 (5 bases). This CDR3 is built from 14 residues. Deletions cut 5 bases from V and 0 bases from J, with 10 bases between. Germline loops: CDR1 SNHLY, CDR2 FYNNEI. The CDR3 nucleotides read TGTGCCAGCAGTTGGACGGGGAACCAAGAGACCCAGTACTTC. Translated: CASSWTGNQETQYF.

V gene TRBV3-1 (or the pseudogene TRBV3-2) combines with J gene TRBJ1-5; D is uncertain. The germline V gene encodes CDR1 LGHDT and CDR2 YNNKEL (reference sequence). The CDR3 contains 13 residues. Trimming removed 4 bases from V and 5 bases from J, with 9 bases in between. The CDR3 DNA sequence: TGTGCCAGCAGCCTCAGGAAACATCAGCCCCAGCATTTT. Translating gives CASSLRKHQPQHF.

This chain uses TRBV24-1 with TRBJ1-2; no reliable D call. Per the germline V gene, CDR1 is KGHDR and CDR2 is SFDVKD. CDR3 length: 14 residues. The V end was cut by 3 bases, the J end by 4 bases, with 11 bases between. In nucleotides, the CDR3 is TGTGCCACCAGTGATAACGGACTGACCTATGGCTACACCTTC. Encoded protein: CATSDNGLTYGYTF.

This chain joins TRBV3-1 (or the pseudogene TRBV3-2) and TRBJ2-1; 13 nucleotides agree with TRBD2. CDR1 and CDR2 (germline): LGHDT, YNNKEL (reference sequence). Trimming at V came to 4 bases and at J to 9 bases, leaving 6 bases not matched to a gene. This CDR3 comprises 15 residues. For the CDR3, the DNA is TGTGCCAGCAGCCTAGGACTAGCGGGAGTGGGTGAGCAGTTCTTC. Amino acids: CASSLGLAGVGEQFF.